A selection of T cell receptor beta chains follows, all from one sample in a study of beta chain features in type 1 diabetes. This table comes from immunoSEQ multiplex PCR, and its TCRdb copy is limited to in-frame clones, with some not included. The table includes hundreds of thousands of clones, approximately 30% detected once. Sequences were obtained from naive CD4+ T cells from blood. Every receptor here comes from a man aged 18 to 30 in good health. Both conserved end residues are part of each CDR3. A D gene is named only where the DNA matches it firmly.

j_gene,d_gene,v_gene,CDR3aa
TRBJ2-2,-,TRBV7-2,CASSFPNTGELFF
TRBJ1-1,TRBD1,TRBV29-1,CSVERKQGRPEAFF
TRBJ1-1,-,TRBV10-3,CAISRDGFEAFF
TRBJ2-1,TRBD2,TRBV7-9,CASSAASGTYNEQFF
TRBJ2-7,TRBD1,TRBV4-1,CASSQGLDREREQYF
TRBJ2-3,TRBD2,TRBV29-1,CSGTSGSTDTQYF
TRBJ2-5,-,TRBV27,CASSLSASWRETQYF
TRBJ2-7,-,TRBV9,CASSPSGGHSLEQYF
TRBJ2-3,TRBD2,TRBV25-1,CASRNSGRASDTQYF
TRBJ2-3,TRBD2,TRBV30,CAWSAWTGGSTDTQYF
TRBJ2-3,-,TRBV2,CASSELGVGTDTQYF
TRBJ1-1,-,TRBV2,CASSEFMNTEAFF
TRBJ2-2,-,TRBV29-1,CSVAFYTGELFF
TRBJ2-7,-,TRBV4-3,CASSQAPGGGYEQYF
TRBJ2-3,TRBD2,TRBV5-4,CASSLSSGASTDTQYF
TRBJ2-1,-,TRBV30,CAWRLRGYLNEQFF
TRBJ1-5,-,TRBV6-1,CASSEARRQPQHF
TRBJ2-7,-,TRBV7-2,CASSFRAASSYEQYF
TRBJ2-3,-,TRBV29-1,CSVAGRDTQYF
TRBJ2-5,-,TRBV6-5,CASSAQWGETQYF
TRBJ2-2,TRBD2,TRBV29-1,CSVDKRGATGELFF
TRBJ2-1,-,TRBV29-1,CSVGPPGGFSYNEQFF
TRBJ2-7,-,TRBV7-9,CASSKRQWGEQYF
TRBJ2-5,TRBD2,TRBV5-1,CASSLALAGGETQYF
TRBJ2-1,TRBD1,TRBV29-1,CSAGTGGNEQFF
TRBJ1-5,-,TRBV30,CAWSRREGPQHF
TRBJ2-5,TRBD1,TRBV29-1,CSVEGDSYETQYF
TRBJ2-1,TRBD2,TRBV18,CASSPQGLAGDEQFF
TRBJ2-1,-,TRBV7-2,CASSPNRAPNEQFF
TRBJ2-1,-,TRBV19,CASRPRGVNEQFF
TRBJ2-7,TRBD1,TRBV29-1,CSVRGQSYEQYF
TRBJ2-1,TRBD2,TRBV15,CATSVGSGNTYNEQFF
TRBJ2-7,-,TRBV7-2,CASSFYYEQYF
TRBJ1-1,TRBD1,TRBV18,CASSLGTANTEAFF